Listed below are T cell receptor beta chains from one sample, sequenced in a study of CD8+CD57+ T cells in acquired aplastic anemia. One entry per CDR3 protein results from TCRdb running MiXCR on the reads. The sample gives approximately 180,000 distinct CDR3 sequences, less than 60% of which show up once; about 1.8% is in the top ten. The sample comprised sorted CD4+, CD8+, or CD8+CD57+ T cells (not recorded which) from PBMCs. The receptors originated from a human donor with aplastic anemia. Each CDR3 is given with its conserved first and last residue. Fields, in order: clone size, V gene, J gene, D gene, CDR3 protein, CDR3 DNA. The D gene is left open where the match is weak. A clone size is listed for some rows: how often the clone was seen (once, few, many), or a class if it is expanded.

>NA|TRBV2|TRBJ2-5|TRBD2
CASSPQLAGETQYF
TGTGCCAGCAGCCCTCAACTAGCGGGAGAGACCCAGTACTTC
>NA|TRBV30|TRBJ2-1|TRBD1
CAWSQGTGDKQFF
TGTGCCTGGAGTCAGGGGACAGGGGATAAGCAGTTCTTC
>many|TRBV4-2|TRBJ1-1|NA
CASSQGAGNTEAFF
TGTGCCAGCAGCCAAGGTGCGGGGAACACTGAAGCTTTCTTT
>NA|TRBV24-1|TRBJ2-1|TRBD2
CATSGPGLALYNEQFF
TGTGCCACCAGTGGTCCGGGACTAGCGTTATACAATGAGCAGTTCTTC
>many|TRBV28|TRBJ2-7|TRBD1
CASSPSGTGGVEQYF
TGTGCCAGCAGTCCGTCCGGGACAGGGGGAGTCGAGCAGTACTTC
>many|TRBV10-3|TRBJ2-7|TRBD2
CAISEWASGSYEQYF
TGTGCCATCAGTGAGTGGGCTAGCGGGAGCTACGAGCAGTACTTC
>NA|TRBV15|TRBJ2-1|TRBD2
CATSKGTSGRNEQFF
TGTGCCACCAGCAAAGGGACTAGCGGGAGGAATGAGCAGTTCTTC
>NA|TRBV7-8|TRBJ1-5|TRBD1
CASSLRGGNNQPQHF
TGTGCCAGCAGCTTGAGAGGGGGCAACAATCAGCCCCAGCATTTT
>few|TRBV7-2|TRBJ2-7|NA
CASSLFLVEQYF
TGTGCCAGCAGCTTATTCCTAGTCGAGCAGTACTTC
>NA|TRBV2|TRBJ2-2|NA
CASRGTANTGELFF
TGTGCCAGCCGGGGGACAGCGAACACCGGGGAGCTGTTTTTT
>many|TRBV5-4|TRBJ2-2|TRBD2
CASSFGRRGTGELFF
TGTGCCAGCAGCTTTGGCAGGCGGGGGACCGGGGAGCTGTTTTTT
>NA|TRBV20-1|TRBJ1-1|TRBD1
CSASGQGSIRGTEAFF
TGCAGTGCCAGTGGACAGGGAAGTATTCGGGGAACTGAAGCTTTCTTT
>NA|TRBV7-9|TRBJ1-6|NA
CASSLLGSGNSPLHF
TGTGCCAGCAGCTTATTGGGCTCGGGTAATTCACCCCTCCACTTT
>once|TRBV20-1|TRBJ2-1|NA
CSARRESIDEQFF
TGCAGTGCTAGACGGGAGTCGATCGATGAGCAGTTCTTC
>few|TRBV4-1|TRBJ2-5|TRBD1
CASSQQGARETQYF
TGCGCCAGCAGCCAACAGGGGGCAAGAGAGACCCAGTACTTC
>many|TRBV5-5|TRBJ2-6|NA
CASSFGDGGGNVLTF
TGTGCCAGCAGCTTTGGAGATGGAGGAGGCAACGTCCTGACTTTC
>NA|TRBV10-3|TRBJ1-2|NA
CAILGVDYGYTF
TGTGCCATCCTAGGGGTTGACTATGGCTACACCTTC
>NA|TRBV2|TRBJ1-5|NA
CASRTGLQPQHF
TGTGCCAGCAGAACAGGGTTACAGCCCCAGCATTTT
>NA|TRBV7-9|TRBJ2-2|NA
CASSFRTGELFF
TGTGCCAGCAGCTTCAGGACAGGGGAGCTGTTTTTT
>once|TRBV11-1|TRBJ1-5|NA
CASSSIGHRGDNSQPQHF
TGTGCCAGCAGCTCCATAGGACATCGGGGAGACAATAGTCAGCCCCAGCATTTT
>many|TRBV20-1|TRBJ1-5|NA
CSARVRENSNQPQHF
TGCAGTGCTAGAGTCCGGGAGAATAGCAATCAGCCCCAGCATTTT
>many|TRBV2|TRBJ2-2|NA
CASRAEGGELFF
TGTGCCAGCAGGGCAGAAGGCGGGGAGCTGTTTTTT
>many|TRBV5-1|TRBJ2-2|NA
CASSLAVGPGELFF
TGCGCCAGCAGCTTGGCCGTAGGCCCCGGGGAGCTGTTTTTT
>NA|TRBV11-3|TRBJ2-5|NA
CASSRIEEETQYF
TGTGCCAGCAGCCGGATTGAGGAGGAGACCCAGTACTTC
>NA|TRBV14|TRBJ2-1|NA
CASSLTTSSGEFF
TGTGCCAGCAGCCTCACCACTTCAAGTGGAGAGTTCTTC
>medium-sized|TRBV29-1|TRBJ1-6|NA
CSVGGGFNSPLHF
TGCAGCGTTGGGGGGGGATTCAATTCACCCCTCCACTTT
>few|TRBV24-1|TRBJ1-3|NA
CATSDSRTVASGNTIYF
TGTGCCACCAGTGATTCACGGACCGTCGCCTCTGGAAACACCATATATTTT
>many|TRBV19|TRBJ1-1|NA
CASSQGANTEAFF
TGTGCCAGTTCACAGGGAGCGAACACTGAAGCTTTCTTT
>few|TRBV6-2/TRBV6-3|TRBJ1-5|NA
CASSPPSGDRSNQPQHF
TGTGCCAGCAGTCCGCCGTCCGGGGACCGCAGCAATCAGCCCCAGCATTTT
>NA|TRBV5-1|TRBJ2-3|NA
CASSLGGIRTDTQYF
TGCGCCAGCAGCTTAGGGGGTATCAGGACAGATACGCAGTATTTT
>many|TRBV10-2|TRBJ2-1|TRBD2
CASSNRDYTYNEQFF
TGCGCCAGCAGTAACCGGGACTACACATACAATGAGCAGTTCTTC
>NA|TRBV11-2|TRBJ1-2|TRBD1
CASSPRTGTGGARLGGYTF
TGTGCCAGCAGCCCCCGAACCGGGACAGGGGGCGCAAGGCTGGGCGGCTACACCTTC
>many|TRBV10-3|TRBJ1-3|NA
CAISVMSSGNTIYF
TGTGCCATCAGTGTAATGAGCTCTGGAAACACCATATATTTT
>NA|TRBV2|TRBJ1-5|NA
CASSEVSSNQPQHF
TGTGCCAGCAGTGAAGTTTCCAGCAATCAGCCCCAGCATTTT
>many|TRBV20-1|TRBJ2-7|NA
CSARNPGGGYEQYF
TGCAGTGCTAGAAACCCCGGGGGAGGCTACGAGCAGTACTTC
>many|TRBV20-1|TRBJ1-6|NA
CSARELQDNSPLHF
TGCAGTGCTAGAGAGTTACAAGATAATTCACCCCTCCACTTT
>few|TRBV18|TRBJ2-7|TRBD2
CASSPSPSGAYEQYF
TGTGCCAGCTCACCTAGTCCTAGCGGTGCCTACGAGCAGTACTTC
>few|TRBV29-1|TRBJ2-1|TRBD2
CSVDWAGATHYNEQFF
TGCAGCGTTGATTGGGCGGGAGCAACCCATTACAATGAGCAGTTCTTC
>NA|TRBV15|TRBJ1-2|NA
CASSLASDGTGDGYTF
TGTGCCAGCAGCCTCGCATCGGACGGAACAGGTGATGGCTACACCTTC
>many|TRBV6-1|TRBJ1-2|NA
CASSPRGGANYGYTF
TGTGCCAGCAGCCCTCGGGGGGGCGCGAACTATGGCTACACCTTC
>NA|TRBV12-3/TRBV12-4|TRBJ1-6|NA
CASSPGTWGPLHF
TGTGCCAGCAGCCCAGGGACGTGGGGACCCCTCCACTTT
>NA|TRBV7-8|TRBJ2-1|TRBD1
CASTKNRGSYNEQFF
TGTGCCAGCACCAAAAACAGGGGCTCCTACAATGAGCAGTTCTTC
>NA|TRBV11-3|TRBJ1-1|NA
CASSLDRAMTEAFF
TGTGCCAGCAGCTTAGATCGGGCAATGACTGAAGCTTTCTTT
>NA|TRBV19|TRBJ1-1|NA
CASQPGLADTEAFF
TGTGCCAGTCAGCCAGGGTTGGCAGACACTGAAGCTTTCTTT
>NA|TRBV20-1|TRBJ2-1|NA
CSASGAYNEQFF
TGCAGTGCTTCCGGGGCTTACAATGAGCAGTTCTTC
>few|TRBV15|TRBJ2-5|NA
CATSSTRADETQYF
TGTGCCACCAGCTCGACGCGAGCAGACGAGACCCAGTACTTC
>NA|TRBV7-9|TRBJ2-7|NA
CASRADAREQYF
TGTGCCAGCAGGGCTGACGCTCGAGAGCAGTACTTC
>few|TRBV14|TRBJ2-7|NA
CASSQGGGYEQYF
TGTGCCAGCAGCCAGGGAGGGGGCTACGAGCAGTACTTC
>NA|TRBV25-1|TRBJ2-1|NA
CASSVLLCRNPPGGNEQFF
NA
>many|TRBV7-9|TRBJ2-2|NA
CASSLSRSRTTGELFF
TGTGCCAGCAGCTTATCTAGGTCCCGGACGACCGGGGAGCTGTTTTTT
>NA|TRBV24-1|TRBJ2-2|NA
CATRKGTGELFF
TGTGCCACCAGAAAAGGCACCGGGGAGCTGTTTTTT
>NA|TRBV2|TRBJ2-3|TRBD1
CASSYTGADTQYF
TGTGCCAGCAGTTATACAGGGGCAGATACGCAGTATTTT
>NA|TRBV12-3/TRBV12-4|TRBJ1-2|TRBD1
CASSPGQPNSGNTF
TGTGCCAGCAGTCCGGGACAGCCGAACTCTGGAAACACCTTC
>NA|TRBV24-1|TRBJ1-5|TRBD1
CATSGTGGAQPQHF
TGTGCCACCAGTGGGACAGGGGGAGCTCAGCCCCAGCATTTT
>NA|TRBV2|TRBJ2-7|TRBD2
CASSGGTSGRTYEQYF
TGTGCCAGCAGTGGTGGGACTAGCGGGCGAACTTACGAGCAGTACTTC
>NA|TRBV6-5|TRBJ2-7|NA
CASSYGGTSGEQYF
TGTGCCAGCAGTTATGGCGGGACATCTGGCGAGCAGTACTTC
>NA|TRBV10-2|TRBJ2-7|TRBD1
CASRGPGQGNEQYF
TGCGCCAGCAGGGGACCCGGACAGGGAAACGAGCAGTACTTC
>many|TRBV5-8|TRBJ2-3|NA
CASSLGGYTQYF
TGTGCCAGCAGCTTAGGCGGCTATACGCAGTATTTT
>NA|TRBV7-3|TRBJ2-1|TRBD2
CASSLTSGAGNEQFF
TGTGCCAGCAGCTTAACTAGCGGGGCCGGGAATGAGCAGTTCTTC
>NA|TRBV28|TRBJ2-3|NA
CASSPLSQTTDTQYF
TGTGCCAGCAGTCCGTTAAGCCAGACCACAGATACGCAGTATTTT